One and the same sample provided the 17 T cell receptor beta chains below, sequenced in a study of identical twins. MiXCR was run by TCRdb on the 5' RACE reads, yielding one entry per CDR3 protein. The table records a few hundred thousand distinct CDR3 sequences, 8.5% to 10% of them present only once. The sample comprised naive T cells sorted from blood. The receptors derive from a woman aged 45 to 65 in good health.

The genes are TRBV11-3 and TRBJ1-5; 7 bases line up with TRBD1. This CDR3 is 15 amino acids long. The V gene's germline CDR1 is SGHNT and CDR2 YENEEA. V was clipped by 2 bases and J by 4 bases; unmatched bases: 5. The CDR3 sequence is CASSLSGTANQPQHF. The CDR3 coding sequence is TGTGCCAGCAGCTTATCCGGGACAGCTAATCAGCCCCAGCATTTT.

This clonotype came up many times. The CDR3 nucleotides read TGTGCCAGCAGCTTCTACAGTAATTCACCCCTCCACTTT. It encodes CASSFYSNSPLHF. V is TRBV11-2 and J is TRBJ1-6; D is uncertain. Trimming took off 3 bases at V and 6 bases at J, with 6 bases between the two ends. Germline V gene lookup returns CDR1 SGHAT and CDR2 FQNNGV. The CDR3 has 13 residues.

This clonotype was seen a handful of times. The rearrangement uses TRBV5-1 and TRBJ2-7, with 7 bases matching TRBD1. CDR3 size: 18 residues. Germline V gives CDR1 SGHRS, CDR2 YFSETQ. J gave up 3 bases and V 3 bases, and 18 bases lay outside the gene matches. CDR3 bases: TGCGCCAGCAGCTATAGCCCAGGGGGATTTAGTTACATCTACGAGCAGTACTTC. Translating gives CASSYSPGGFSYIYEQYF.

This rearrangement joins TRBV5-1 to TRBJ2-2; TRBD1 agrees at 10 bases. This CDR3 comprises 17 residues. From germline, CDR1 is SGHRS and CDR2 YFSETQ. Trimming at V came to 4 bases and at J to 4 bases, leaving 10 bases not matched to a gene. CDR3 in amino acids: CASSPYRQGATTGELFF. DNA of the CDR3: TGCGCCAGCAGCCCTTACCGACAGGGGGCGACCACCGGGGAGCTGTTTTTT.

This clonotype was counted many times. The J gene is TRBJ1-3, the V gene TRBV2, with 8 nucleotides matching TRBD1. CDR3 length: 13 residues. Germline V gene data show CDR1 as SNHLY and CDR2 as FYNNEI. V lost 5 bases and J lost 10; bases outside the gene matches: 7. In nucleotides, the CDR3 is TGTGCCAGCAGTTCCGCTAGACAGGGGACCATATATTTT. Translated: CASSSARQGTIYF.

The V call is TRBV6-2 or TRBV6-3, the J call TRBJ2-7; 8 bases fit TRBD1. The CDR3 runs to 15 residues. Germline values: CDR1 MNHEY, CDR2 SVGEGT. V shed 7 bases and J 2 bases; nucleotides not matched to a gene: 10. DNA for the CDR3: TGTGCCAGCACCGACCGACAGGGGCTAACCTACGAGCAGTACTTC. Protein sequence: CASTDRQGLTYEQYF.

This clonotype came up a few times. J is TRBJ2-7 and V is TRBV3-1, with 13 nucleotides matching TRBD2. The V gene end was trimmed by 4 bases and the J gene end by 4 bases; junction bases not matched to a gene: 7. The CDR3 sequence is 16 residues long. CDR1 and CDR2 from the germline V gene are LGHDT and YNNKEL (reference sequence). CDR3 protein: CASSPTSGRARYEQYF. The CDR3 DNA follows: TGTGCCAGCAGCCCAACTAGCGGGAGGGCCCGGTACGAGCAGTACTTC.

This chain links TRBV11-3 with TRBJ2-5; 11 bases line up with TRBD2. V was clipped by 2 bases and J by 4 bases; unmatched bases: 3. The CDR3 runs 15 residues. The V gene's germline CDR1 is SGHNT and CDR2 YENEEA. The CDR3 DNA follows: TGTGCCAGCAGCTTACTACTAGCGGGAGTAGAGACCCAGTACTTC. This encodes CASSLLLAGVETQYF.

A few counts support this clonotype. DNA of the CDR3: TGCGCCAGCAGCCCCCTAGGGGGGGCCCAGTACTTC. It codes for CASSPLGGAQYF. This chain uses TRBV4-1 with TRBJ2-5, with D tentatively TRBD2 (7 bases). The CDR3 covers 12 residues. Germline CDR1 and CDR2: MGHRA and YSYEKL. Trimming stripped 4 bases from V and 9 bases from J, with 12 bases between.

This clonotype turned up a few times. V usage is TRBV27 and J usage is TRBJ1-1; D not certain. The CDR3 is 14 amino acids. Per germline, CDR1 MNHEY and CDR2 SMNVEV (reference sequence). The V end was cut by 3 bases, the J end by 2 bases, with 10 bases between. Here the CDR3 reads CASSFDTVNTEAFF. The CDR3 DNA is TGTGCCAGCAGTTTTGACACCGTTAACACTGAAGCTTTCTTT.

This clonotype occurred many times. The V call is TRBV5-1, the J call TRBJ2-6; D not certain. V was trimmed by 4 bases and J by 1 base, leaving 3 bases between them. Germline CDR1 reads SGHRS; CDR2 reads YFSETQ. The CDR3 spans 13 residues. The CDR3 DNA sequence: TGCGCCAGCAGCACATCTGGGGCCAACGTCCTGACTTTC. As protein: CASSTSGANVLTF.

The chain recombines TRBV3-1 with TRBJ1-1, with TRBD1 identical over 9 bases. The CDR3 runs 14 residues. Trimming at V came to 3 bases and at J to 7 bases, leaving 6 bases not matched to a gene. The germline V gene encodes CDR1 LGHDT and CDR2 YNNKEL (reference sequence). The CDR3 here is CASSQGTGWYEAFF. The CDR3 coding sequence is TGTGCCAGCAGCCAGGGGACAGGGTGGTATGAAGCTTTCTTT. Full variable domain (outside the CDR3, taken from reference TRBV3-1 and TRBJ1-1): DTAVSQTPKYLVTQMGNDKSIKCEQNLGHDTMYWYKQDSKKFLKIMFSYNNKELIINETVPNRFSPKSPDKAHLNLHINSLELGDSAVYFCASSQGTGWYEAFFGQGTRLTVV.

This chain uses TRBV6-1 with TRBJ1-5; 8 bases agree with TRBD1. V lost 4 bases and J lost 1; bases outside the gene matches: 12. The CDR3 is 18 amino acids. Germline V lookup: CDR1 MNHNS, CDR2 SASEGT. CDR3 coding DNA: TGTGCCAGCAGTGTCGGGACAGGCCAGGGTACGAGCAATCAGCCCCAGCATTTT. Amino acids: CASSVGTGQGTSNQPQHF.

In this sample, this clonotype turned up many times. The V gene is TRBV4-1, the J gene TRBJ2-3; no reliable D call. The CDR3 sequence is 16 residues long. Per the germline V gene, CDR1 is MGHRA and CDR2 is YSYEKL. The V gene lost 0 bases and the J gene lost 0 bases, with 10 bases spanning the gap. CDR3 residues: CASSQEPRASTDTQYF. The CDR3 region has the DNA TGCGCCAGCAGCCAAGAACCAAGAGCAAGCACAGATACGCAGTATTTT.

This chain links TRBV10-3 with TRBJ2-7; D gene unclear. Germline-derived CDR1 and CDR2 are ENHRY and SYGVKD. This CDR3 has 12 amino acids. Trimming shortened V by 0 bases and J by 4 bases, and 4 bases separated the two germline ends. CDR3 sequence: CAISESKYEQYF. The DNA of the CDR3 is TGTGCCATCAGTGAGTCGAAGTACGAGCAGTACTTC.

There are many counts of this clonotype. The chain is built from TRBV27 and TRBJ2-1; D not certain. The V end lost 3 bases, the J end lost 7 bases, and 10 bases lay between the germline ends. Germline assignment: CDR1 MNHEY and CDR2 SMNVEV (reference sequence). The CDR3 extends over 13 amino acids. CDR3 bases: TGTGCCAGCAGTTTTCGGTTCGGTAATGAGCAGTTCTTC. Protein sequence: CASSFRFGNEQFF.

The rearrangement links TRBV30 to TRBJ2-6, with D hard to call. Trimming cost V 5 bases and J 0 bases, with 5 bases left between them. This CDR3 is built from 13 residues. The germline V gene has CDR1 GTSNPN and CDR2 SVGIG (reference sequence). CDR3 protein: CAWASSGANVLTF. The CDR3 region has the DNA TGTGCCTGGGCAAGCTCTGGGGCCAACGTCCTGACTTTC.